What follows describes a single T cell receptor beta chain. These data are taken from a study of T cells in Graves' hyperthyroidism and ophthalmopathy. Germline V gives CDR1 LNHDA, CDR2 SQIVND (reference sequence). V shed 6 bases and J 4 bases; nucleotides not matched to a gene: 6. CDR3 length: 16 amino acids. The investigators amplified TCR beta CDR3 regions from RNA transcripts. The HTBI primer set was used in a first-round RT-PCR of the TCR CDR3. TCRdb processed the multiplex PCR reads anew with MiXCR; each CDR3 protein has one entry. The sample lists roughly 500,000 distinct CDR3 sequences; approximately 48% were seen once.

The chain combines TRBV19 with TRBJ2-5; 15 nucleotides line up with TRBD2. The sequenced sample consisted of peripheral blood or thyroid tissue (not recorded which). This TCR was recovered from an adult woman with Graves' disease, either hyperthyroidism or ophthalmopathy (not recorded which). The CDR3 is CASRAPGLAGGETQYF. In DNA form, the CDR3 reads TGTGCCAGTAGGGCCCCGGGACTAGCGGGAGGAGAGACCCAGTACTTC.